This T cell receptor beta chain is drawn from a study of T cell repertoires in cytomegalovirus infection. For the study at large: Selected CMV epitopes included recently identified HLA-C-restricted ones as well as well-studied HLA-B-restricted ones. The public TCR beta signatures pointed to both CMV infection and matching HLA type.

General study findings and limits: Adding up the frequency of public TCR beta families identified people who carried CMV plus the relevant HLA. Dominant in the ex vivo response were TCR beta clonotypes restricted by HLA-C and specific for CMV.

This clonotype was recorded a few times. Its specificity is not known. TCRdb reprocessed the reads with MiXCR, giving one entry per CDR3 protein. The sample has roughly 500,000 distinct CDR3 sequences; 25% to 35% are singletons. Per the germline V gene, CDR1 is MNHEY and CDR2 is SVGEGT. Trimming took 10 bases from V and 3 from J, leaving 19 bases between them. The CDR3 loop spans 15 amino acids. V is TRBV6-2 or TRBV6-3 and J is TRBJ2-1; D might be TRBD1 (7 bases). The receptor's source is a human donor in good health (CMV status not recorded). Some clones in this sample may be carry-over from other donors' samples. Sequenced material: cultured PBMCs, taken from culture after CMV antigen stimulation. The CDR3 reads CATYDPGGIYNEQFF. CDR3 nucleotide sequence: TGTGCCACCTACGACCCAGGGGGGATCTACAATGAGCAGTTCTTC.